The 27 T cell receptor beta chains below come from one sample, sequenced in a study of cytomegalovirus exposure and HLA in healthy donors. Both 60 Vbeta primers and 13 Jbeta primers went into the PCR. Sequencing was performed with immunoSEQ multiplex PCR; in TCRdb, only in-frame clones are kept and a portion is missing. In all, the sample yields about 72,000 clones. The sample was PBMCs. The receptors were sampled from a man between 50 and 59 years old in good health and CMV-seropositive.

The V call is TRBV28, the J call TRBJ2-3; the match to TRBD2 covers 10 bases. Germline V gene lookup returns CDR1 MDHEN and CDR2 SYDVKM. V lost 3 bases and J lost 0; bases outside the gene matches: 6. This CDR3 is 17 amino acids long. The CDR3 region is CASSFPQTSGSTDTQYF. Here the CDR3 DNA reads TGTGCCAGCAGTTTCCCTCAGACTAGCGGGAGCACAGATACGCAGTATTTT. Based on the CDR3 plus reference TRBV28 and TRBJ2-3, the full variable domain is DVKVTQSSRYLVKRTGEKVFLECVQDMDHENMFWYRQDPGLGLRLIYFSYDVKMKEKGDIPEGYSVSREKKERFSLILESASTNQTSMYLCASSFPQTSGSTDTQYFGPGTRLTVL.

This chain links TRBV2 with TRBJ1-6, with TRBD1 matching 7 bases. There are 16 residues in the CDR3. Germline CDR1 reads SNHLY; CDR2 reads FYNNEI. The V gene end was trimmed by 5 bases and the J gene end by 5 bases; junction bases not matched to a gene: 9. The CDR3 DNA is TGTGCCAGCAGTCTCGACCAGGGGGGTCATAATTCACCCCTCCACTTT. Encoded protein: CASSLDQGGHNSPLHF.

The CDR3, as DNA: TGTGCCAGCAGCTCTAGGTATAGGTCCTCGAACACTGAAGCTTTCTTT. It codes for CASSSRYRSSNTEAFF. V usage is TRBV13 and J usage is TRBJ1-1; no definite D call. The germline CDR1 and CDR2 sequences are PRHDT and FYEKMQ (reference sequence). Trimming cost V 4 bases and J 1 base, with 16 bases left between them. The CDR3 is 16 amino acids.

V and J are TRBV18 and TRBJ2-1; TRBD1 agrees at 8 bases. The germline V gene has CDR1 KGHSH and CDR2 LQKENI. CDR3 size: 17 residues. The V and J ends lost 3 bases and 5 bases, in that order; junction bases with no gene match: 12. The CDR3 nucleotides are TGTGCCAGCTCACCTCCAGGGGGCGCAGAAGTAGACAATGAGCAGTTCTTC. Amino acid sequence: CASSPPGGAEVDNEQFF.

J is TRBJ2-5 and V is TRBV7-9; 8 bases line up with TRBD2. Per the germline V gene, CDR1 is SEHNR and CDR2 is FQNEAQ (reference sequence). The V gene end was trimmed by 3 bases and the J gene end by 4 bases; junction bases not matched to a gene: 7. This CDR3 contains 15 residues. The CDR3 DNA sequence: TGTGCCAGCAGCTTGGGTAGCGGGGTAGGAGAGACCCAGTACTTC. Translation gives CASSLGSGVGETQYF.

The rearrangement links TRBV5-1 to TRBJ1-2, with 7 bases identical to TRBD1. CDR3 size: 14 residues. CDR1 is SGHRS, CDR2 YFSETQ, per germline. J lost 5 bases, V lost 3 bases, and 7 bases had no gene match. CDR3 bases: TGCGCCAGCAGCTCCCCAGGGACAGAGTATGGCTACACCTTC. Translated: CASSSPGTEYGYTF.

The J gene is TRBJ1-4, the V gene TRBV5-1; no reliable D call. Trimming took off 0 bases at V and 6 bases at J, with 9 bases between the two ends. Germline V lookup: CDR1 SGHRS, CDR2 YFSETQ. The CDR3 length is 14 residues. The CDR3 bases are TGCGCCAGCAGCTTGGCGGTGGGAGATGAAAAACTGTTTTTT. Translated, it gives CASSLAVGDEKLFF.

This CDR3 reads CASSLAGPYNEQFF. The CDR3 nucleotides read TGCGCCAGCAGCTTGGCCGGTCCCTACAATGAGCAGTTCTTC. The genes are TRBV5-1 and TRBJ2-1, with D unclear. Germline assignment: CDR1 SGHRS and CDR2 YFSETQ. The CDR3 length is 14 residues. Trimming took 0 bases from V and 2 from J, leaving 6 bases between them.

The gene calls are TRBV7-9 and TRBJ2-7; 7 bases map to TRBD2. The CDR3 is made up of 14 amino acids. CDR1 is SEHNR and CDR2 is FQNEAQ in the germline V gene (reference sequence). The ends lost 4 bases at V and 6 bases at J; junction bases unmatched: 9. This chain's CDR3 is CASSSWTSGPEQYV. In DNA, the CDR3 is TGTGCCAGCAGCTCGTGGACTAGTGGGCCCGAGCAGTACGTC.

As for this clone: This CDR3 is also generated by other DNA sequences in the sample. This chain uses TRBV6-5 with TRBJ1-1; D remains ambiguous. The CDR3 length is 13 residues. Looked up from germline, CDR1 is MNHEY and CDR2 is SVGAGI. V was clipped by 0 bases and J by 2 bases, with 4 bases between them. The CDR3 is CASSYSLNTEAFF. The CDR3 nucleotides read TGTGCCAGCAGTTACTCCCTAAACACTGAAGCTTTCTTT.

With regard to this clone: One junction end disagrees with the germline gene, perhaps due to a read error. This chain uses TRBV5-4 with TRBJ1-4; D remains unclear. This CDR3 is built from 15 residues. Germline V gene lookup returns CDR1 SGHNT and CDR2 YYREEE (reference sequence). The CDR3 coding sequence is TGTGCCAGCAGTTTGGAGGGAGGGAGTAATGAAAAACTGTTTTTT. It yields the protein CASSLEGGSNEKLFF.

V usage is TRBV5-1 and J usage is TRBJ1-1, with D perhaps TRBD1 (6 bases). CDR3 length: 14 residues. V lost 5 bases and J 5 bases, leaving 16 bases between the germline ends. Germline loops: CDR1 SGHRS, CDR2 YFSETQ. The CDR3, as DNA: TGCGCCAGCAGGGATGCAGGGGTGGAGACTGAAGCTTTCTTT. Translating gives CASRDAGVETEAFF.

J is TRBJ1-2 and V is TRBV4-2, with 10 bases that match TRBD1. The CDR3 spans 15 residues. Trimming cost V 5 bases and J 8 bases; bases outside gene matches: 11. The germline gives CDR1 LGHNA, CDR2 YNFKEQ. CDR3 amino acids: CASSYSPGTGVGYTF. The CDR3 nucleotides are TGTGCCAGCAGCTATTCCCCCGGGACAGGGGTCGGCTACACCTTC.

The CDR3, as DNA: TGTGCCAGCAGCTTAGCGAGGAGCGGGGGTGGCACCGGGGAGCTGTTTTTT. Its protein is CASSLARSGGGTGELFF. The chain joins TRBV7-9 to TRBJ2-2, with 8 bases aligning to TRBD2. CDR1 and CDR2 from the germline V gene are SEHNR and FQNEAQ (reference sequence). CDR3 size: 17 residues. The V segment lost 0 bases and the J segment 4 bases; nucleotides outside the gene matches: 7.

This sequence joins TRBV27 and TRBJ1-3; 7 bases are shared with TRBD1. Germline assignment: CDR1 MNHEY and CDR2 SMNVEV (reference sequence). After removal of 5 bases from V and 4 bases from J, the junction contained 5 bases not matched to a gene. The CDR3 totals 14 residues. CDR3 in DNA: TGTGCCAGCAGTCTCCAGGGGGGAGGAAACACCATATATTTT. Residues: CASSLQGGGNTIYF.

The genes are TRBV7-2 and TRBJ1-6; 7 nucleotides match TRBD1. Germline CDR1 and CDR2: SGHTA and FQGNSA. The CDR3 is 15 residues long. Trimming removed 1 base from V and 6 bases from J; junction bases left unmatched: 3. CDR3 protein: CASSLGGTANSPLHF. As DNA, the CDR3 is TGTGCCAGCAGCTTAGGGGGGACAGCTAATTCACCCCTCCACTTT. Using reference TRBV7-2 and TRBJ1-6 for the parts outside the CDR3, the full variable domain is GAGVSQSPSNKVTEKGKDVELRCDPISGHTALYWYRQSLGQGLEFLIYFQGNSAPDKSGLPSDRFSAERTGGSVSTLTIQRTQQEDSAVYLCASSLGGTANSPLHFGNGTRLTVT.

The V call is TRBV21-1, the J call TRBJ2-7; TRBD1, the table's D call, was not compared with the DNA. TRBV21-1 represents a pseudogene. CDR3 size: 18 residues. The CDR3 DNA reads TGTGCCAGCAGCACATATCCGGGACAGGGGGCAGTTGGTTACGAGCAGTACGTC. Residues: CASSTYPGQGAVGYEQYV.

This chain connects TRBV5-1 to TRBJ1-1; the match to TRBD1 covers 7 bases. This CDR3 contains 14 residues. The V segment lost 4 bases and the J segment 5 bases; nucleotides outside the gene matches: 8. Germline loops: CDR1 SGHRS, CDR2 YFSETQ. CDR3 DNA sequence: TGCGCCAGCAGCCTAGGGGGCCCTCTGACTGAAGCTTTCTTT. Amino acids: CASSLGGPLTEAFF.

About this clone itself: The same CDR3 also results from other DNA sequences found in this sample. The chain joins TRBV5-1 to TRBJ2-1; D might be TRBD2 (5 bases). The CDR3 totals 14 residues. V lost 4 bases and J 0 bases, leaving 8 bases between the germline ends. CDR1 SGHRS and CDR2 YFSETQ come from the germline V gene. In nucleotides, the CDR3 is TGCGCCAGCAGCCTCGGGGTCTCCTACAATGAGCAGTTCTTC. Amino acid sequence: CASSLGVSYNEQFF.

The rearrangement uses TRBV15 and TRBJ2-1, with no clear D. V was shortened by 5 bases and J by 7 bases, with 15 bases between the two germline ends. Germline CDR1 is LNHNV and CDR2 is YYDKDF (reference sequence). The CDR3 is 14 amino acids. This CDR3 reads CATSAQRGSNEQFF. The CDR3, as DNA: TGTGCCACCAGCGCCCAGCGTGGTTCTAATGAGCAGTTCTTC.

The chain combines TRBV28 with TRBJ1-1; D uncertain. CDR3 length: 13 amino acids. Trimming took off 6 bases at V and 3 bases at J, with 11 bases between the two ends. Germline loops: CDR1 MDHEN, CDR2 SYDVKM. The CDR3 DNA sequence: TGTGCCAGCAGGGAGGGAGTGGACACTGAAGCTTTCTTT. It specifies CASREGVDTEAFF.

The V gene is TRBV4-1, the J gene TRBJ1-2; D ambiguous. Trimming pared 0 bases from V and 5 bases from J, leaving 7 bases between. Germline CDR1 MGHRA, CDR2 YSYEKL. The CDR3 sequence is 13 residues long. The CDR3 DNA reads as TGCGCCAGCAGCCAAGAATCACAGTATGGCTACACCTTC. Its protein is CASSQESQYGYTF.

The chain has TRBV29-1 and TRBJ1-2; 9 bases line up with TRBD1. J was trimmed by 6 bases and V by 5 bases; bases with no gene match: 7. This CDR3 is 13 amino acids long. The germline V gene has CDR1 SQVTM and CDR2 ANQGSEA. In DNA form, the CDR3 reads TGCAGCGTTCAGGGACAGGGCCGAGATGGCTACACCTTC. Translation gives CSVQGQGRDGYTF.

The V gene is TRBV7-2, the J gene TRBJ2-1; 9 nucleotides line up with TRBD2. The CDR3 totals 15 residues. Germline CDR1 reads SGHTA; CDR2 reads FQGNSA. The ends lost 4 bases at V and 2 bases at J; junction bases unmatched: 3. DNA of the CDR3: TGTGCCAGCAGCTCCCAGCGGGAGGCCTACAATGAGCAGTTCTTC. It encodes CASSSQREAYNEQFF.

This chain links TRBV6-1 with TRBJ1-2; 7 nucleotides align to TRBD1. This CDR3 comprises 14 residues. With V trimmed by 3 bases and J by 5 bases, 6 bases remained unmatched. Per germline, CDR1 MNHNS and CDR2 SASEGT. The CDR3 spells CASSDPTGAYGYTF. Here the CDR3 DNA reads TGTGCCAGCAGTGACCCTACAGGGGCTTATGGCTACACCTTC.

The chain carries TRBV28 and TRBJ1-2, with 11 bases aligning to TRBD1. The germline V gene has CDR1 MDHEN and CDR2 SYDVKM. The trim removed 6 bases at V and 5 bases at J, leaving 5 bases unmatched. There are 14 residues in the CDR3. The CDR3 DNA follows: TGTGCCAGCAGCCTGGACAGGGGGCGTTATGGCTACACCTTC. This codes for CASSLDRGRYGYTF.

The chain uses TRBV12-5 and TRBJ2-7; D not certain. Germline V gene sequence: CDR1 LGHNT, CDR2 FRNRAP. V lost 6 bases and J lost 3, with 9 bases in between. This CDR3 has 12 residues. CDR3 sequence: CASGPTVYEQYF. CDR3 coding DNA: TGTGCTAGTGGACCGACTGTCTACGAGCAGTACTTC. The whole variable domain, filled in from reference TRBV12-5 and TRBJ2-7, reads DARVTQTPRHKVTEMGQEVTMRCQPILGHNTVFWYRQTMMQGLELLAYFRNRAPLDDSGMPKDRFSAEMPDATLATLKIQPSEPRDSAVYFCASGPTVYEQYFGPGTRLTVT.